The 7 T cell receptor beta chains reported below all come from one sample, sequenced in a study of identical twins. TCRdb used MiXCR to reprocess the 5' RACE reads, holding one entry per CDR3 protein. The sample contains more than 200,000 distinct CDR3 sequences, over 12% of which appear only once. Sequencing was performed on memory (CD45RO+) T cells sorted from blood. These receptors all stem from a woman aged 18-29 years in good health.

This clonotype was seen many times. The CDR3 loop reads CASRTREVYGYTF. The CDR3 nucleotides read TGTGCCAGCAGAACCCGGGAGGTCTATGGCTACACCTTC. J is TRBJ1-2 and V is TRBV6-1; D gene ambiguous. The ends were cut back, 6 bases at V and 4 bases at J, with 12 bases in the middle. The CDR3 has 13 residues. Germline CDR1 and CDR2: MNHNS and SASEGT.

This clonotype was found a few times. V gene TRBV5-1 combines with J gene TRBJ2-5; 10 nucleotides align to TRBD1. CDR1 is SGHRS, CDR2 YFSETQ, per germline. The CDR3 totals 15 residues. The V segment lost 4 bases and the J segment 3 bases; nucleotides outside the gene matches: 6. For the CDR3, the DNA is TGCGCCAGCAGCAGAACCGGGACAGGGGAAGAGACCCAGTACTTC. Amino acids: CASSRTGTGEETQYF.

This clonotype was observed a handful of times. The chain couples TRBV7-2 to TRBJ1-2, with no clear D. CDR3 size: 16 residues. Trimming shortened V by 3 bases and J by 2 bases, and 16 bases separated the two germline ends. Per germline, CDR1 SGHTA and CDR2 FQGNSA. For the CDR3, the DNA is TGTGCCAGCAGCTTGACCCCTTGGACGCAGAACTATGGCTACACCTTC. Translation gives CASSLTPWTQNYGYTF.

This clonotype was detected ten times or more. The chain links TRBV24-1 to TRBJ1-2; D perhaps matches TRBD1 (6 bases). Between the trimmed V and J ends, which lost 2 bases and 7 bases, there was a span of 7 bases. The CDR3 covers 12 residues. Germline CDR1 KGHDR, CDR2 SFDVKD. DNA of the CDR3: TGTGCCACCAGTGATTCGGACAGTGGCTACACCTTC. The encoded protein is CATSDSDSGYTF.

This clonotype showed up just a few times. The gene calls are TRBV30 and TRBJ2-5; no definite D call. V shed 2 bases and J shed 5 bases, with 12 bases lying between them. This CDR3 spans 13 amino acids. From germline, CDR1 is GTSNPN and CDR2 SVGIG (reference sequence). CDR3 DNA sequence: TGTGCCTGGAGTAAGGGCATTGTGGAGACCCAGTACTTC. It codes for CAWSKGIVETQYF. The whole variable domain, filled in from reference TRBV30 and TRBJ2-5, reads SQTIHQWPATLVQPVGSPLSLECTVEGTSNPNLYWYRQAAGRGLQLLFYSVGIGQISSEVPQNLSASRPQDRQFILSSKKLLLSDSGFYLCAWSKGIVETQYFGPGTRLLVL.

This clonotype was counted only a few times. The chain has TRBV10-3 and TRBJ2-3; TRBD2 might be the D (6 bases). Between the trimmed V and J ends, which lost 0 bases and 2 bases, there was a span of 9 bases. CDR3 length: 15 amino acids. Germline loops: CDR1 ENHRY, CDR2 SYGVKD. The CDR3 spells CAISESEGDTDTQYF. CDR3 nucleotide sequence: TGTGCCATCAGTGAGTCGGAGGGAGACACAGATACGCAGTATTTT.

This clonotype has just a few counts. The chain combines TRBV7-2 with TRBJ2-5; D not certain. This CDR3 has 14 amino acids. Germline V CDR1 and CDR2: SGHTA, FQGNSA. Between the trimmed V and J ends, which lost 5 bases and 1 base, there was a span of 11 bases. The chain's CDR3 is CASSRPRIQETQYF. CDR3 nucleotides: TGTGCCAGCAGCCGTCCACGTATCCAAGAGACCCAGTACTTC.